Below are 19 T cell receptor beta chains sequenced from a single sample in a study of T cells after yellow fever vaccination. TCRdb redid the calling of the 5' RACE reads with MiXCR, one entry per CDR3 protein. The sample lists 25,000 to 30,000 distinct CDR3 sequences; 4% to 5.5% were seen once. Sequenced here: PBMCs, either bulk or a sorted T-cell subset (CD4+, CD8+, memory, or dextramer-sorted; not recorded which), sampled on the day of the yellow fever booster vaccination. The receptors come from a man aged 18 to 35 who received the YFV17D yellow fever vaccine.

This clonotype was seen a few times. In DNA form, the CDR3 reads TGCGCCAGCAGCCAAGATCGCCCTAGCGGTATGTACAATGAGCAGTTCTTC. This gives the protein CASSQDRPSGMYNEQFF. The V gene is TRBV4-1, the J gene TRBJ2-1; 7 nucleotides agree with TRBD2. This CDR3 spans 17 amino acids. V was clipped by 0 bases and J by 4 bases; unmatched bases: 9. Germline V gene sequence: CDR1 MGHRA, CDR2 YSYEKL.

This clonotype has ten or more counts. V usage is TRBV28 and J usage is TRBJ1-5; TRBD1 agrees at 8 bases. With V trimmed by 6 bases and J by 0 bases, 4 bases remained unmatched. The germline gives CDR1 MDHEN, CDR2 SYDVKM. The CDR3 is made up of 15 amino acids. CDR3 DNA: TGTGCCAGCAGATCAGGGGGCAGTAGCAATCAGCCCCAGCATTTT. Translated: CASRSGGSSNQPQHF.

This clonotype has more than one count but fewer than ten. The J gene is TRBJ2-1, the V gene TRBV2; 9 bases match TRBD1. The CDR3 is made up of 13 amino acids. Trimming took 5 bases from V and 9 from J; bases not matched to a gene: 5. Germline CDR1 and CDR2: SNHLY and FYNNEI. CDR3 residues: CASSLQGAGEQFF. The CDR3 bases are TGTGCCAGCAGTCTACAGGGGGCTGGTGAGCAGTTCTTC.

This clonotype was counted ten times or more. The chain joins TRBV4-3 to TRBJ2-1, with D tentatively TRBD2 (6 bases). V was trimmed by 4 bases and J by 7 bases, leaving 11 bases between them. Germline CDR1 is LGHNA and CDR2 is YSLEER. The CDR3 has 13 amino acids. DNA for the CDR3: TGCGCCAGCAGCCGGGGACTGTCGAATGAGCAGTTCTTC. Translated: CASSRGLSNEQFF.

This clonotype was seen repeatedly, ten times or more. The chain combines TRBV6-6 with TRBJ1-4; D is undetermined. This CDR3 is 12 amino acids long. Germline CDR1 MNHNY, CDR2 SVGAGI (reference sequence). Trimming shortened V by 5 bases and J by 2 bases, and 3 bases separated the two germline ends. Here the CDR3 DNA reads TGTGCCAGCAGTGGGACTAATGAAAAACTGTTTTTT. Its protein product is CASSGTNEKLFF.

There are many counts of this clonotype. The chain carries TRBV12-2 and TRBJ2-3; the table calls TRBD2, which could not be checked here. TRBV12-2 is reported as a pseudogene. The CDR3 contains 16 residues. CDR3 in DNA: TGTGCAAGTCGCTTAGAAAGGAGGGATTCCACAGATACGCAGTATTTT. The encoded protein is CASRLERRDSTDTQYF.

This clonotype was detected many times. The chain carries TRBV10-2 and TRBJ2-1; 10 bases are a match to TRBD2. With 6 bases clipped from V and 8 bases from J, the junction kept 10 bases outside the gene matches. Per germline, CDR1 WSHSY and CDR2 SAAADI. The length of the CDR3 is 15 residues. CDR3 region: CASRAPSGGAYEQFF. The CDR3 DNA follows: TGCGCCAGCAGGGCCCCAAGCGGGGGGGCATATGAGCAGTTCTTC.

Comment on this clonotype: A much larger clone differs from this one at a single base, so this may be a read error. The V gene is TRBV12-3 or TRBV12-4, the J gene TRBJ1-4; D remains ambiguous. The CDR3 runs 15 residues. Trimming left V 3 bases short and J 7 bases short, with 15 bases between. DNA for the CDR3: TGTGCCAGCAGTTTCTACTTTGGGTCCGGTGAAAAACTGTTTTTT. It specifies CASSFYFGSGEKLFF.

This clonotype has at least ten counts. The chain couples TRBV10-3 to TRBJ2-5, with 7 bases matching TRBD1. With V trimmed by 5 bases and J by 1 base, 1 base remained unmatched. There are 13 residues in the CDR3. The V gene's germline CDR1 is ENHRY and CDR2 SYGVKD. CDR3 sequence reads: CAISWDSQETQYF. The CDR3 region has the DNA TGTGCCATCAGTTGGGACAGCCAAGAGACCCAGTACTTC.

This clonotype was picked up many times. The chain links TRBV20-1 to TRBJ2-3, with 16 nucleotides matching TRBD2. Per the germline V gene, CDR1 is DFQATT and CDR2 is SNEGSKA (reference sequence). The CDR3 totals 16 residues. V trimming: 5 bases; J trimming: 3 bases; junction bases outside the gene matches: 5. CDR3 in amino acids: CSAGTSGGAGTDTQYF. For the CDR3, the DNA is TGCAGTGCTGGGACTAGCGGGGGGGCGGGGACAGATACGCAGTATTTT.

At least ten counts were recorded for this clonotype. This chain connects TRBV11-1 to TRBJ2-7; perhaps TRBD2 as D (5 bases). The CDR3 runs 11 residues. The germline CDR1 and CDR2 sequences are SGHAT and FQDESV (reference sequence). Deletions cut 3 bases from V and 5 bases from J, with 5 bases between. CDR3 sequence: CASSFGNEQYF. The CDR3 nucleotides are TGTGCCAGCAGCTTCGGGAACGAGCAGTACTTC.

In this sample, this clonotype turned up a few times. The chain links TRBV4-3 to TRBJ2-7, with D possibly TRBD1 on 5 matching bases. Trimming removed 1 base from V and 0 bases from J, with 13 bases in between. Germline loops: CDR1 LGHNA, CDR2 YSLEER. The CDR3 consists of 16 residues. The CDR3 protein is CASSQASTDSSYEQYF. The CDR3 DNA is TGCGCCAGCAGCCAAGCTTCAACCGACAGCTCCTACGAGCAGTACTTC.

Many counts were recorded for this clonotype. The chain uses TRBV5-1 and TRBJ2-7; 10 bases match TRBD1. The CDR3 contains 14 residues. Germline V gene lookup returns CDR1 SGHRS and CDR2 YFSETQ. Trimming removed 5 bases from V and 5 bases from J; junction bases left unmatched: 7. CDR3 residues: CASSLDRGQNEQYF. CDR3 nucleotides: TGCGCCAGCAGTTTAGACAGGGGGCAAAACGAGCAGTACTTC.

In this sample, this clonotype turned up many times. The chain has TRBV21-1 and TRBJ2-7. TRBV21-1 is an annotated pseudogene. This CDR3 has 11 residues. CDR3 sequence reads: CASSKGHEQYV. The CDR3 DNA reads TGTGCCAGCAGCAAAGGGCACGAGCAGTACGTC.

This clonotype has ten or more counts. The chain joins TRBV29-1 to TRBJ2-5; the D is unclear. CDR3 length equals 13 residues. Trimming shortened V by 7 bases and J by 1 base, and 13 bases separated the two germline ends. Germline CDR1 SQVTM, CDR2 ANQGSEA. The DNA for the CDR3 is TGCAGCGCCATCTTCTACCGCCAAGAGACCCAGTACTTC. It specifies CSAIFYRQETQYF.

This clonotype was observed many times. The gene calls are TRBV5-6 and TRBJ2-1; 11 bases match TRBD2. The junction had 3 bases not matched to a gene; V was cut back by 4 bases and J by 0 bases. CDR3 length: 16 residues. Germline V lookup: CDR1 SGHDT, CDR2 YYEEEE. The CDR3 DNA is TGTGCCAGCAGCCTAGGACTAGCGGGCTCCTACAATGAGCAGTTCTTC. Its translation is CASSLGLAGSYNEQFF.

This clonotype was recorded at least ten times. The chain is built from TRBV7-2 and TRBJ2-2; D tentatively fits TRBD1 or TRBD2 (6 bases each). The CDR3 has 15 residues. Between the trimmed V and J ends, which lost 2 bases and 4 bases, there was a span of 11 bases. The germline V gene encodes CDR1 SGHTA and CDR2 FQGNSA. This chain's CDR3 is CASSLRGGSTGELFF. The CDR3 DNA sequence: TGTGCCAGCAGCTTAAGAGGGGGGTCCACCGGGGAGCTGTTTTTT. Based on the CDR3 plus reference TRBV7-2 and TRBJ2-2, the full variable domain is GAGVSQSPSNKVTEKGKDVELRCDPISGHTALYWYRQSLGQGLEFLIYFQGNSAPDKSGLPSDRFSAERTGGSVSTLTIQRTQQEDSAVYLCASSLRGGSTGELFFGEGSRLTVL.

This clonotype was detected ten times or more. Here the CDR3 DNA reads TGTGCCAGCAGCCCGCCCGGGGGGTCCTACGAGCAGTACTTC. Protein product: CASSPPGGSYEQYF. The rearrangement joins TRBV7-2 to TRBJ2-7, with 7 bases fitting TRBD2. J gave up 1 base and V 5 bases, and 5 bases lay outside the gene matches. This CDR3 has 14 residues. Germline V gene lookup returns CDR1 SGHTA and CDR2 FQGNSA.

This clonotype has a count of ten or more. CDR3 nucleotides: TGCGCCAGCAGCCAAGATCCCGGTAGCTATGGCTACACCTTC. This translates into CASSQDPGSYGYTF. J is TRBJ1-2 and V is TRBV4-1, with D unresolved. Germline lookup yields CDR1 MGHRA and CDR2 YSYEKL. The CDR3 is made up of 14 amino acids. Between the trimmed V and J ends, which lost 0 bases and 4 bases, there was a span of 9 bases.